This TCR beta chain came from a study of control samples from healthy donors and cancer patients. Profiled with immunoSEQ multiplex PCR; TCRdb holds only in-frame clones, not every one. The top ten clones hold about 1.5% of a sample with some 120,000 clones, around 93% of them seen once. Trimming took off 5 bases at V and 7 bases at J, with 18 bases between the two ends. This CDR3 has 15 residues. Germline-derived CDR1 and CDR2 are MNHEY and SVGEGT. A single count supports this clone. The sequencing input was PBMCs. The chain links TRBV6-2 or TRBV6-3 to TRBJ1-5, with D possibly being TRBD1 (6 bases). The source is a man over 45 with head and neck cancer. CDR3 bases: TGTGCCAGCAGTCGCACCCCAGGGGAGACACAGCCCCAGCATTTT. Translating it yields CASSRTPGETQPQHF.